This is a list of T cell receptor beta chains from one sample in a study of shared clonotypes between healthy human individuals. Generated by immunoSEQ multiplex PCR, the TCRdb table keeps only in-frame clones and is missing some. The profile shows about half a million clones, around 73% of them singletons. Sequences were obtained from PBMCs. The origin of the receptors is a woman in her 40s in good health. Some clones in this sample may be carry-over from other donors' samples. The conserved cysteine and the conserved F or W are not part of the CDR3 here.

v_call: TRBV27
cdr3_aa: ASSLFVRELDNEQF

v_call: TRBV18
cdr3_aa: ASSRTPTSGNTDTQY

v_call: TRBV7-3
cdr3_aa: ASSPTWASGSNEQF

v_call: TRBV30
cdr3_aa: AQEGDEKLF

v_call: TRBV7-2
cdr3_aa: ASSLGLGSGRAEQY

v_call: TRBV27
cdr3_aa: ASSSNTLAGNEQF

v_call: TRBV4-3
cdr3_aa: ASSVGQGYEQY

v_call: TRBV6-1
cdr3_aa: ASGDEGRGLEAF

v_call: TRBV28
cdr3_aa: ASSLLRDGSYEQY

v_call: TRBV27
cdr3_aa: ASSLTSGGPGLDTQY

v_call: TRBV7-2
cdr3_aa: ASSPRTSGTYEQY

v_call: TRBV18
cdr3_aa: ASSAAGLAYEQY

v_call: TRBV6-5
cdr3_aa: ASSTGTGKETQY

v_call: TRBV4-2
cdr3_aa: ASSQDNISPYGYT

v_call: TRBV7-9
cdr3_aa: ASSLAGGTDTQY

v_call: TRBV5-1
cdr3_aa: ASSLEPSGEQY

v_call: TRBV2
cdr3_aa: ASSQTGSGNTIY

v_call: TRBV2
cdr3_aa: ASSVMDRVRELF

v_call: TRBV9
cdr3_aa: ASSVLMGELF

v_call: TRBV28
cdr3_aa: ASSLLGRTYEQY

v_call: TRBV4-3
cdr3_aa: ASSQDQNGYNEQF

v_call: TRBV6-1
cdr3_aa: ASSLQGPPYEQY

v_call: TRBV28
cdr3_aa: ASSLQGWSSYNEQF

v_call: TRBV7-3
cdr3_aa: ASSLTGQDTQY

v_call: TRBV21-1
cdr3_aa: ASSLAVRTGGLGSYEQY

v_call: TRBV5-1
cdr3_aa: ASSLALGDGNTQY

v_call: TRBV25-1
cdr3_aa: ASGRSIEQY

v_call: TRBV11-2
cdr3_aa: ASRDYTDTQY

v_call: TRBV10-3
cdr3_aa: AISEPTGGLGYT

v_call: TRBV29-1
cdr3_aa: SVEPLPYNEQF

v_call: TRBV5-4
cdr3_aa: ASSTGQGRNSPLH

v_call: TRBV5-1
cdr3_aa: ASSREDREYEQY

v_call: TRBV19
cdr3_aa: ASSNGMNTGELF

v_call: TRBV28
cdr3_aa: ASSSDRAGNQPQH

v_call: TRBV4-1
cdr3_aa: ASSQGLAGLYEQY

v_call: TRBV19
cdr3_aa: ASSSLPGLAATRGEQF

v_call: TRBV5-1
cdr3_aa: ASTGQGNQETQY

v_call: TRBV19
cdr3_aa: ASAPGQGIGEQF

v_call: TRBV28
cdr3_aa: ASSSPGTSGFNEQF

v_call: TRBV7-9
cdr3_aa: ASSSGFPRTLETQY

v_call: TRBV7-9
cdr3_aa: ASSLAQMNTEAF

v_call: TRBV6-5
cdr3_aa: ASSYSFQGYQETQY